This T cell receptor beta chain comes out of a study of quantifying T cell responses using KT2 cells. Study overall: RNA was reverse transcribed with TCR alpha and beta constant-region primers.

The sample is PBMC spiked with counted cells of clone KT2. Fixed numbers of PBMC received varying amounts of KT2 cells. A single-stranded UMI oligo with SP2 sequence was ligated to cDNA 3' ends. An equimolar mix of RC1.1 and RC1.2 primed the beta chain across TRBC1 and TRBC2. TCRdb re-called the UMI-ligation and nested PCR reads with MiXCR, one entry per CDR3 protein. This table holds 25,000 to 35,000 distinct CDR3 sequences, about 9.3% found once. The table lists this clonotype with a few counts. The receptor's source is a human donor. The sample comprised PBMCs spiked with cells of the T cell clone KT2.

CDR3 in DNA: TGTGCCAGCTCACTTGGTTCCGGGGTGAAGGGCACTGAAGCTTTCTTT. It encodes CASSLGSGVKGTEAFF. The V gene is TRBV18, the J gene TRBJ1-1, with D unclear. The V gene's germline CDR1 is KGHSH and CDR2 LQKENI. This CDR3 has 16 amino acids. Trimming left V 4 bases short and J 4 bases short, with 19 bases between. The full variable domain, rest sourced from reference TRBV18 and TRBJ1-1, is NAGVMQNPRHLVRRRGQEARLRCSPMKGHSHVYWYRQLPEEGLKFMVYLQKENIIDESGMPKERFSAEFPKEGPSILRIQQVVRGDSAAYFCASSLGSGVKGTEAFFGQGTRLTVV.